The clone carrying this TCR beta chain was seen a handful of times. Its antigen is undetermined. These data belong to a study of beta chain features in type 1 diabetes. Study results and limitations: Naive, central memory and Treg TCRB repertoires appeared more alike in patients than in healthy donors.

TCRB transcripts that were expressed got sequenced, as all of the isolated RNA had been reverse transcribed. Profiled with immunoSEQ multiplex PCR; TCRdb holds only in-frame clones, not every one. The sample comprises under 250,000 clones, roughly a tenth of which are singletons, and 1% to 1.5% rests with the top ten. Per germline, CDR1 SGHRS and CDR2 YFSETQ. The CDR3 runs 16 residues. Trimming stripped 1 base from V and 3 bases from J, with 17 bases between. The genes are TRBV5-1 and TRBJ2-7; a possible D gene is TRBD1 (7 bases). Material for sequencing was central memory CD4+ T cells from blood. The source of this sequence is a man aged 18-30 years in good health. The CDR3 sequence is CASSLLGGRQGYEQYF. The CDR3 nucleotides are TGCGCCAGCAGCTTGCTCGGGGGTAGACAGGGCTACGAGCAGTACTTC. The variable domain in full, completed from reference TRBV5-1 and TRBJ2-7, reads KAGVTQTPRYLIKTRGQQVTLSCSPISGHRSVSWYQQTPGQGLQFLFEYFSETQRNKGNFPGRFSGRQFSNSRSEMNVSTLELGDSALYLCASSLLGGRQGYEQYFGPGTRLTVT.